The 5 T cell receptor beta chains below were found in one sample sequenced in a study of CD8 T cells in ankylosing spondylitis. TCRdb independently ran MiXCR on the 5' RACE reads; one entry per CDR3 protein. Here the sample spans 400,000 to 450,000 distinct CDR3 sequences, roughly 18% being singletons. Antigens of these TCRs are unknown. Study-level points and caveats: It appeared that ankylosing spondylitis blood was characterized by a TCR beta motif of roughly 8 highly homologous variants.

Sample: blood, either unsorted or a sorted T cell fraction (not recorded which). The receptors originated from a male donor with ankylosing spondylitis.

CDR3 amino acids: CASSQNLDNEQFF. The CDR3 DNA is TGTGCCAGCAGCCAAAATCTCGACAATGAGCAGTTCTTC. This chain connects TRBV4-2 to TRBJ2-1; D unclear. Deletions cut 2 bases from V and 5 bases from J, with 7 bases between. The CDR3 totals 13 residues. CDR1 is LGHNA and CDR2 is YNFKEQ in the germline V gene.

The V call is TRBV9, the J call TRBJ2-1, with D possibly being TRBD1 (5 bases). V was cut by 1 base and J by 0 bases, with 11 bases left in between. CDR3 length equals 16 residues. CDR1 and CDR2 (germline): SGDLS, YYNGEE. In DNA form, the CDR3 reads TGTGCCAGCAGCGTACTAGGGGTTAGCTCCTACAATGAGCAGTTCTTC. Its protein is CASSVLGVSSYNEQFF.

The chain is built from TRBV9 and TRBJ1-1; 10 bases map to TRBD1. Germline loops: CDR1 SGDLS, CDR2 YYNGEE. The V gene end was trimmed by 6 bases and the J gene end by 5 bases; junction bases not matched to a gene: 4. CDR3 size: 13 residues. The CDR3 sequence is CASTGTGETEAFF. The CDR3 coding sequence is TGTGCCAGCACCGGGACAGGGGAGACTGAAGCTTTCTTT.

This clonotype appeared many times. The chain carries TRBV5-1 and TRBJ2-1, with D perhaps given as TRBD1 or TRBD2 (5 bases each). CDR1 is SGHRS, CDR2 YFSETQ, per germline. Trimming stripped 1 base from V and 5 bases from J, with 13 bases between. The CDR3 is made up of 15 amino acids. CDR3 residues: CASSLWGNSNNEQFF. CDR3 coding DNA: TGCGCCAGCAGCTTGTGGGGGAACAGTAACAATGAGCAGTTCTTC.

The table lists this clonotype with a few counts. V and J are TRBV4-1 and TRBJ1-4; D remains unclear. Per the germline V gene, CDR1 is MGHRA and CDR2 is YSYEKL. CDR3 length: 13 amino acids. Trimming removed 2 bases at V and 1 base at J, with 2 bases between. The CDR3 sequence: CASSQLTNEKLFF. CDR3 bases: TGCGCCAGCAGCCAACTAACTAATGAAAAACTGTTTTTT.